This T cell receptor (beta chain) was found in a study of blood T cell repertoires in COVID-19. Study at large: From T cells, B-cell-depleted T cells, or PBMCs came the material, which was cDNA or gDNA.

Self-reported history from a screening survey and questionnaire set each donor's cohort. The authors' processing: Reference gene primer amplification in the assay estimated nucleated cell counts. Using immunoSEQ multiplex PCR, the repertoire was profiled, and TCRdb retains in-frame clones only, with some absent. V, J and clone size are those of that table, while D and trimming were read from the DNA. The sample lists around 150,000 clones, about 83% occurring once. This clone was observed a single time. The CDR3 has 15 amino acids. V was clipped by 2 bases and J by 7 bases; unmatched bases: 10. Germline values: CDR1 MNHNS, CDR2 SASEGT.

The chain couples TRBV6-1 to TRBJ2-7; 8 bases fit TRBD1. The sequence was collected from a woman in her forties or fifties with acute COVID-19. The source material was PBMCs or T cells enriched from blood (not recorded which). CDR3 nucleotide sequence: TGTGCCAGCAGTGAACTGGGACAGGCGCTCCCGGAGCAGTACTTC. Its translation is CASSELGQALPEQYF.